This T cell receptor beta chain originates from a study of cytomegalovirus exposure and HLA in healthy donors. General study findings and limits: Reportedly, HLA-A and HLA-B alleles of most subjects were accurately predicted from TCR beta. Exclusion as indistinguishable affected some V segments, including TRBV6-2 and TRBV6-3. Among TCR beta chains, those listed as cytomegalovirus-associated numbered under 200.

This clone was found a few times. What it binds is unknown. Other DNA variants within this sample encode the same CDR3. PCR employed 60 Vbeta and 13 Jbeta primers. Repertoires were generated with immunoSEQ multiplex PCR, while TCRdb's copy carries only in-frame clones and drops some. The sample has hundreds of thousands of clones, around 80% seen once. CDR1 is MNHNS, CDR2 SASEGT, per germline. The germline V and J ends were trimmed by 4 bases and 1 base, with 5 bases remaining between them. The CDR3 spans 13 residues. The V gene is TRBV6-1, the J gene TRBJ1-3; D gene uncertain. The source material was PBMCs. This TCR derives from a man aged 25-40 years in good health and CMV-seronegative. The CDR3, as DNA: TGTGCCAGCAGTGGGAGGTCTGGAAACACCATATATTTT. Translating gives CASSGRSGNTIYF.